This is a list of T cell receptor beta chains from one sample in a study of T cells in Graves' hyperthyroidism and ophthalmopathy. Via MiXCR, TCRdb re-called the multiplex PCR reads, giving one row per CDR3 protein. The table includes under 400,000 distinct CDR3 sequences, more than 15% detected once. Sequencing was performed on blood. These receptors were collected from a woman aged 18-30 years with Graves' hyperthyroidism that later progressed to Graves' ophthalmopathy. Each CDR3 is given without its conserved first and last residue. A D gene is named only where the DNA matches it firmly.

.	TRBV6-2/TRBV6-3	ASSFVRAGSYEQY
.	TRBV5-1	ASSYRDRRQETQY
TRBD2	TRBV12-3/TRBV12-4	ASSPPPGTSADTQY
.	TRBV6-1	ASSEAWGSANEKLF
TRBD2	TRBV12-3/TRBV12-4	ASSVSGTLLYNEQF
.	TRBV14	ASSQGRASYEQY
.	TRBV6-1	ASSYGVQGEAF
.	TRBV5-1	ASSFSLANNEQF
.	TRBV6-6	ASSYSYRGRYSNQPQH
.	TRBV5-6	ASSLISRLNTEAF
TRBD2	TRBV7-2	ASSLAPTSGYEQY
TRBD2	TRBV20-1	SVRDIGGRKTQY
.	TRBV4-1	ASSQSLDTYNYGYT
.	TRBV7-8	ASSLGWGPGQPQH
.	TRBV12-3/TRBV12-4	ASSLDTWKETQY
.	TRBV10-1	ASSELGTYNEQF
.	TRBV30	AWSVLSRKAAF
TRBD2	TRBV13	ASSGRERDAPYNEQF
.	TRBV7-8	ASSLQRYNQETQY
.	TRBV20-1	SARPTWAQY